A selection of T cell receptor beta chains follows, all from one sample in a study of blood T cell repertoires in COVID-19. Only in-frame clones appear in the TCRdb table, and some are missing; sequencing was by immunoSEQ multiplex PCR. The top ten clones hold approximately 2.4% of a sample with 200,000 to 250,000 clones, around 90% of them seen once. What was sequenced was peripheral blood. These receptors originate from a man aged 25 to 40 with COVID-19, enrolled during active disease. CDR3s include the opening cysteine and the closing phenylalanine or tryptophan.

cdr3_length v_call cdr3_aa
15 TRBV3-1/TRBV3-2 CASSQILAGRNEQFF
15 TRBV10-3 CAISEWTGANTEAFF
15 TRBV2 CASSERGLDADTQYF
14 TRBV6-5 CASSYTTGTGELFF
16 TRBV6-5 CASSYSAGHGTDTQYF
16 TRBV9 CASSAGGAGPYNEQFF
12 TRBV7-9 CASSPAEDEQYF
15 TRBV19 CASSTDRGRNTEAFF
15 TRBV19 CASSKSTGGVEKLFF
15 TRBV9 CASSPVSGSYNEQFF
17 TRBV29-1 CSGIWASSGRTYNEQFF
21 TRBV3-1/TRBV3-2 CASSQDGGDRTREKTNEKLFF
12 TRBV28 CASSLSYQPQHF
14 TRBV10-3 CAIRPGQENTEAFF